Below are 6 T cell receptor beta chains sequenced from a single sample in a study of immune evolution from preneoplasia to lung adenocarcinoma. Only in-frame clones appear in the TCRdb table, and some are missing; sequencing was by immunoSEQ multiplex PCR. The repertoire holds about 5,400 clones, with around 85% as singletons. The source material was FFPE invasive lung adenocarcinoma tissue. These receptors came from a person aged 45-69 years with lung adenocarcinoma.

This clone occurred once. V usage is TRBV28 and J usage is TRBJ2-7, with TRBD1 as a possible D gene (6 bases). This CDR3 is built from 14 residues. The V gene lost 8 bases and the J gene lost 5 bases, with 19 bases spanning the gap. Germline assignment: CDR1 MDHEN and CDR2 SYDVKM. The CDR3 nucleotides are TGTGCCAGCGGCAAAAGAACAGGGAACCACGAGCAGTACTTC. This translates into CASGKRTGNHEQYF.

The chain uses TRBV5-1 and TRBJ2-5; tentatively, D is TRBD2 (5 bases). Germline V gives CDR1 SGHRS, CDR2 YFSETQ. The V gene lost 1 base and the J gene lost 4 bases, with 11 bases spanning the gap. This CDR3 has 14 residues. CDR3 nucleotides: TGCGCCAGCAGCTTGTGGGGAGAGGGAGAGACCCAGTACTTC. This gives the protein CASSLWGEGETQYF. Full variable domain (remainder filled in from reference TRBV5-1 and TRBJ2-5): KAGVTQTPRYLIKTRGQQVTLSCSPISGHRSVSWYQQTPGQGLQFLFEYFSETQRNKGNFPGRFSGRQFSNSRSEMNVSTLELGDSALYLCASSLWGEGETQYFGPGTRLLVL.

V and J are TRBV11-1 and TRBJ2-7; 8 bases match TRBD1. V shed 3 bases and J 5 bases; nucleotides not matched to a gene: 18. The CDR3 has 18 amino acids. Germline V CDR1 and CDR2: SGHAT, FQDESV (reference sequence). The DNA of the CDR3 is TGTGCCAGCAGCTTTTCACCCGAACCGGGGCAGGGGGCGGACGAGCAGTACTTC. Residues: CASSFSPEPGQGADEQYF. Full variable domain (missing parts from reference TRBV11-1 and TRBJ2-7): EAEVAQSPRYKITEKSQAVAFWCDPISGHATLYWYRQILGQGPELLVQFQDESVVDDSQLPKDRFSAERLKGVDSTLKIQPAELGDSAMYLCASSFSPEPGQGADEQYFGPGTRLTVT.

The V and J genes are TRBV30 and TRBJ2-7, with 7 bases identical to TRBD2. The junction had 5 bases not matched to a gene; V was cut back by 3 bases and J by 0 bases. The CDR3 runs to 14 residues. Germline lookup yields CDR1 GTSNPN and CDR2 SVGIG (reference sequence). As DNA, the CDR3 is TGTGCCTGGAGAGGGGCTAGCGGCTCCTACGAGCAGTACTTC. Amino acids: CAWRGASGSYEQYF.

The chain employs TRBV9 and TRBJ1-3; D is unclear. This CDR3 contains 15 residues. Trimming took 0 bases from V and 0 from J, leaving 7 bases between them. CDR1 is SGDLS, CDR2 YYNGEE, per germline. The CDR3 DNA reads as TGTGCCAGCAGCGTAGACGGGATCTCTGGAAACACCATATATTTT. Translation: CASSVDGISGNTIYF.

This clone was counted a few times. V is TRBV7-2 and J is TRBJ2-1; 12 positions agree with TRBD2. Per germline, CDR1 SGHTA and CDR2 FQGNSA. This CDR3 region has 16 residues. Germline trimming cut 5 bases from V and 7 bases from J; bases unmatched to any gene: 9. The CDR3 region is CASSDRTSGTRNEQFF. CDR3 nucleotides: TGTGCCAGCAGCGACCGGACTAGCGGGACGCGGAATGAGCAGTTCTTC. Variable domain in full (rest from reference TRBV7-2 and TRBJ2-1): GAGVSQSPSNKVTEKGKDVELRCDPISGHTALYWYRQSLGQGLEFLIYFQGNSAPDKSGLPSDRFSAERTGGSVSTLTIQRTQQEDSAVYLCASSDRTSGTRNEQFFGPGTRLTVL.